The rows below give T cell receptor beta chains drawn from one sample of a study of neurological immune-mediated disorders. One entry per CDR3 protein, called by TCRdb with MiXCR from the 5' RACE reads. The table records around 16,000 distinct CDR3 sequences, less than 25% of them present only once. The sequenced sample was PBMCs. Receptor source: a man in his forties or fifties in good health. Both conserved end residues are part of each CDR3. The order of the fields is clone size, V gene, J gene, D gene, CDR3 DNA, CDR3 protein. The D gene is left open where the match is weak. Where a row states a size, it is once, few, many or the class of an expanded clone; other rows omit it.

size: medium-sized; V: TRBV29-1; J: TRBJ2-2; D: TRBD2; DNA: TGCAGCGCCAGAGCGGGAGTGAACACCGGGGAGCTGTTTTTT; CDR3: CSARAGVNTGELFF
size: many; V: TRBV20-1; J: TRBJ1-1; D: -; DNA: TGCAGTGCTAGAAAGGATATGAACACTGAAGCTTTCTTT; CDR3: CSARKDMNTEAFF
size: -; V: TRBV20-1; J: TRBJ2-1; D: TRBD2; DNA: TGCAGTGCTAGAGACCTCCTGGCGGGAGGGCGGAGTGAGCAGTTCTTC; CDR3: CSARDLLAGGRSEQFF
size: medium-sized; V: TRBV4-3; J: TRBJ2-6; D: -; DNA: TGCGCCAGCAGCCAAGATGGGAACTCTGGGGCCAACGTCCTGACTTTC; CDR3: CASSQDGNSGANVLTF
size: many; V: TRBV6-1; J: TRBJ2-5; D: -; DNA: TGTGCCAGCAGTGAAGCGCTAGTCAGGCAGGGGTTCTACTTC; CDR3: CASSEALVRQGFYF
size: -; V: TRBV18; J: TRBJ2-5; D: -; DNA: TGTGCCAGCTCACCGGACCCCGGCGAGACCCAGTACTTC; CDR3: CASSPDPGETQYF
size: many; V: TRBV29-1; J: TRBJ1-3; D: -; DNA: TGCAGCGCTTCGCGATCGGGAAACACCATATATTTT; CDR3: CSASRSGNTIYF
size: many; V: TRBV28; J: TRBJ2-7; D: TRBD1; DNA: TGTGCCAGCAGGTCCGGACAGGACTACGAGCAGTACTTC; CDR3: CASRSGQDYEQYF
size: many; V: TRBV24-1; J: TRBJ2-2; D: -; DNA: TGTGCCACCGAAGGGACAAACACCGGGGAGCTGTTTTTT; CDR3: CATEGTNTGELFF
size: many; V: TRBV2; J: TRBJ2-7; D: TRBD2; DNA: TGTGCCAGCAGGGGGACTAGCGGGCGTGGCGAGCAGTACTTC; CDR3: CASRGTSGRGEQYF
size: many; V: TRBV20-1; J: TRBJ2-5; D: TRBD1; DNA: TGCAGTGCCCCGACAGGGAGAGAGACCCAGTACTTC; CDR3: CSAPTGRETQYF
size: once; V: TRBV2; J: TRBJ2-1; D: -; DNA: TGTGCCAGCAGTAAATCAGGACAGAACTCCAATGAGCAGTTCTTC; CDR3: CASSKSGQNSNEQFF
size: medium-sized; V: TRBV20-1; J: TRBJ1-1; D: TRBD1; DNA: TGCAGTGCTAAGGACAGGTGGAACACTGAAGCTTTCTTT; CDR3: CSAKDRWNTEAFF
size: many; V: TRBV20-1; J: TRBJ2-3; D: TRBD1; DNA: TGCAGTGCTCTGACCCAGGGGGCGGTCACAGATACGCAGTATTTT; CDR3: CSALTQGAVTDTQYF
size: medium-sized; V: TRBV20-1; J: TRBJ2-7; D: TRBD2; DNA: TGCAGTGCGGTCCTAGCGGGACGCTCCTACGAGCAGTACTTC; CDR3: CSAVLAGRSYEQYF
size: many; V: TRBV20-1; J: TRBJ2-3; D: -; DNA: TGCAGTGGATGGATGGATACGCAGTATTTT; CDR3: CSGWMDTQYF
size: many; V: TRBV9; J: TRBJ2-2; D: -; DNA: TGTGCCAGCAGCCTAAACGTAATGACAGGCACCGGGGAGCTGTTTTTT; CDR3: CASSLNVMTGTGELFF
size: many; V: TRBV20-1; J: TRBJ2-1; D: TRBD2; DNA: TGCAGTGCTAGGATTACCAGCGGGAGGAAGAATGAGCAGTTCTTC; CDR3: CSARITSGRKNEQFF
size: -; V: TRBV5-1; J: TRBJ2-1; D: -; DNA: TGCGCCAGCAGCTCGGGTCTAGGATCCCACAATGAGCAGTTCTTC; CDR3: CASSSGLGSHNEQFF
size: many; V: TRBV11-2; J: TRBJ2-7; D: -; DNA: TGTGCCAGCAGCCCGGCCCTAATGGGGCGCGAGCAGTACTTC; CDR3: CASSPALMGREQYF
size: medium-sized; V: TRBV6-2/TRBV6-3; J: TRBJ2-1; D: TRBD2; DNA: TGTGCCAGCAGTTTCTCACTAGCGGGATCTTTGGATGAGCAGTTCTTC; CDR3: CASSFSLAGSLDEQFF